This entry is about one TCR beta chain. This specimen belongs to a study of blood T cell repertoires in COVID-19. Overall study: Collection of acute and convalescent COVID-19 samples took place in the United States, Italy and Spain. T cells, B-cell-depleted T cells, or PBMCs supplied cDNA or gDNA.

Authors' analysis steps: Reference gene primer amplification yielded estimated nucleated cell counts. Generated by immunoSEQ multiplex PCR, the TCRdb table keeps only in-frame clones and is missing some. V, J and clone size are taken as reported in that table, and D and trimming were inferred from the DNA itself. Here the sample spans over 250,000 clones, roughly 88% being singletons. CDR1 and CDR2 (germline): SGHNT, YYREEE (reference sequence). V lost 3 bases and J lost 10; bases outside the gene matches: 16. The length of the CDR3 is 16 residues. Material: peripheral blood. The rearrangement links TRBV5-4 to TRBJ1-1; 9 bases match TRBD1. This receptor was identified in a woman in her 70s with acute or convalescent COVID-19. The CDR3 nucleotides are TGTGCCAGCAGCTCACGTGGCCGTGGACAGGGGTGGGGAGCTTTCTTT. It is translated as CASSSRGRGQGWGAFF. The variable domain in full, completed from reference TRBV5-4 and TRBJ1-1, reads ETGVTQSPTHLIKTRGQQVTLRCSSQSGHNTVSWYQQALGQGPQFIFQYYREEENGRGNFPPRFSGLQFPNYSSELNVNALELDDSALYLCASSSRGRGQGWGAFFGQGTRLTVV.